Following are 11 T cell receptor beta chains from one sample sequenced in a study of shared clonotypes between healthy human individuals. Sequencing used immunoSEQ multiplex PCR; TCRdb keeps in-frame clones, though not all of them. The repertoire holds about half a million clones, 79% seen once, with over 10% in the top ten. Source material: PBMCs. The source of these receptors is a woman in her thirties or forties in good health. Some clones in this sample may be carry-over from other donors' samples.

The chain uses TRBV9 and TRBJ2-2; 7 positions match TRBD2. The V and J ends lost 3 bases and 1 base, in that order; junction bases with no gene match: 3. The CDR3 consists of 15 residues. The germline gives CDR1 SGDLS, CDR2 YYNGEE. CDR3 amino acids: CASSEPGGNTGELFF. The CDR3 nucleotides read TGTGCCAGCAGCGAGCCGGGAGGGAACACCGGGGAGCTGTTTTTT.

The chain couples TRBV6-1 to TRBJ1-4; D uncertain. Germline values: CDR1 MNHNS, CDR2 SASEGT. This CDR3 has 11 residues. V lost 3 bases and J lost 8, with 4 bases in between. CDR3 sequence (DNA): TGTGCCAGCAGTGAGGGGGAAAAACTGTTTTTT. Protein sequence: CASSEGEKLFF.

V gene TRBV13 combines with J gene TRBJ2-3; 14 nucleotides line up with TRBD2. The V gene end was trimmed by 5 bases and the J gene end by 1 base; junction bases not matched to a gene: 5. This CDR3 contains 17 residues. CDR1 and CDR2 from the germline V gene are PRHDT and FYEKMQ (reference sequence). The CDR3, as DNA: TGTGCCAGCAGCCCCGGACTAGCGGGAGGACGCACAGATACGCAGTATTTT. This gives the protein CASSPGLAGGRTDTQYF.

This clone was counted ten times or more. The rearrangement links TRBV5-1 to TRBJ2-1, with 11 bases fitting TRBD1. Trimming at V came to 0 bases and at J to 9 bases, leaving 11 bases not matched to a gene. CDR3 length equals 17 residues. CDR1 and CDR2 (germline): SGHRS, YFSETQ. As DNA, the CDR3 is TGCGCCAGCAGCTTGGTGTTTGGGACAGGGGGTCAGGCTGAGCAGTTCTTC. Its protein is CASSLVFGTGGQAEQFF.

This clone was detected once. The chain recombines TRBV9 with TRBJ1-1; the D is unclear. Trimming left V 0 bases short and J 11 bases short, with 11 bases between. There are 12 residues in the CDR3. Per the germline V gene, CDR1 is SGDLS and CDR2 is YYNGEE. The DNA of the CDR3 is TGTGCCAGCAGCGTAGATTCCGGGAGTGCTTTCTTT. Its translation is CASSVDSGSAFF.

The chain joins TRBV18 to TRBJ2-5; 9 positions agree with TRBD1. The V and J ends lost 4 bases and 3 bases, in that order; junction bases with no gene match: 6. There are 15 residues in the CDR3. The germline V gene has CDR1 KGHSH and CDR2 LQKENI. CDR3 in amino acids: CASSLERTGEETQYF. In DNA, the CDR3 is TGTGCCAGCTCACTCGAGAGGACAGGGGAAGAGACCCAGTACTTC.

The rearrangement uses TRBV2 and TRBJ2-1; the D gene is possibly TRBD2 (6 bases). The CDR3 loop spans 14 amino acids. Trimming removed 6 bases from V and 0 bases from J, with 9 bases in between. Looked up from germline, CDR1 is SNHLY and CDR2 is FYNNEI. This CDR3 reads CASRGTRSYNEQFF. Written as DNA, the CDR3 is TGTGCCAGCAGAGGGACTCGCTCCTACAATGAGCAGTTCTTC. Filled out from reference TRBV2 and TRBJ2-1, the complete variable domain reads EPEVTQTPSHQVTQMGQEVILRCVPISNHLYFYWYRQILGQKVEFLVSFYNNEISEKSEIFDDQFSVERPDGSNFTLKIRSTKLEDSAMYFCASRGTRSYNEQFFGPGTRLTVL.

This chain links TRBV4-2 with TRBJ2-1; D tentatively fits TRBD1 or TRBD2 (6 bases each). This CDR3 is built from 15 residues. The germline gives CDR1 LGHNA, CDR2 YNFKEQ. The V end lost 0 bases, the J end lost 12 bases, and 18 bases lay between the germline ends. CDR3 DNA sequence: TGTGCCAGCAGCCAAGATCTTAGGGGGGTCGGGACGCAGTTCTTC. This codes for CASSQDLRGVGTQFF.

The J gene is TRBJ2-1, the V gene TRBV11-2; D perhaps matches TRBD2 (5 bases). Deletions cut 5 bases from V and 1 base from J, with 18 bases between. Germline assignment: CDR1 SGHAT and CDR2 FQNNGV. CDR3 size: 17 residues. CDR3: CASSTLWIALSYNEQFF. In nucleotides, the CDR3 is TGTGCCAGCAGCACCCTCTGGATAGCGTTGTCCTACAATGAGCAGTTCTTC.

This chain links TRBV9 with TRBJ2-7, with D hard to call. Germline V gene sequence: CDR1 SGDLS, CDR2 YYNGEE. This CDR3 comprises 14 residues. The V gene lost 3 bases and the J gene lost 3 bases, with 13 bases spanning the gap. The CDR3 DNA reads TGTGCCAGCAGCGGCCACCCCGGAGACTACGAGCAGTACTTC. Its protein is CASSGHPGDYEQYF. The whole variable domain, filled in from reference TRBV9 and TRBJ2-7, reads DSGVTQTPKHLITATGQRVTLRCSPRSGDLSVYWYQQSLDQGLQFLIQYYNGEERAKGNILERFSAQQFPDLHSELNLSSLELGDSALYFCASSGHPGDYEQYFGPGTRLTVT.

This clone was counted once. Other DNA sequences in this sample translate to the same CDR3. The V and J genes are TRBV19 and TRBJ1-1, with D possibly TRBD1 on 5 matching bases. The CDR3 covers 14 residues. In germline, CDR1 is LNHDA, CDR2 SQIVND (reference sequence). The V and J ends lost 4 bases and 0 bases respectively, with 9 bases between them. In nucleotides, the CDR3 is TGTGCCAGTAGTACACCGGGACTGAACACTGAAGCTTTCTTT. As protein: CASSTPGLNTEAFF.